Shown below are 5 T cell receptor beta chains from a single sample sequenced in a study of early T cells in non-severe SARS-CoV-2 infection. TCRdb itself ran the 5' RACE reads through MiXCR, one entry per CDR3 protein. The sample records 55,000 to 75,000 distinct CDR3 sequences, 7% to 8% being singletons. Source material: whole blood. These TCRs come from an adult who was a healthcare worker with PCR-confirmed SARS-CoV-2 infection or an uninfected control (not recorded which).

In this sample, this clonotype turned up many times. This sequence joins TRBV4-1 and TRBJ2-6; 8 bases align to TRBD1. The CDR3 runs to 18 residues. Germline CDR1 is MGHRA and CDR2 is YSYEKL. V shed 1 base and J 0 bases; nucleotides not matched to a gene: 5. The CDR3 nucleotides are TGCGCCAGCAGCCAAGGGGACAGGCCTCGCTCTGGGGCCAACGTCCTGACTTTC. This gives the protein CASSQGDRPRSGANVLTF.

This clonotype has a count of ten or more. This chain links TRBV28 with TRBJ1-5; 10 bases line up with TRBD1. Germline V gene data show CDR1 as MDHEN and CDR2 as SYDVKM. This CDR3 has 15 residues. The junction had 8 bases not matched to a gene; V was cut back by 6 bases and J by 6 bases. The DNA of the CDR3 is TGTGCCAGCAGCTCTACCGGGACAGGGGTTCAGCCCCAGCATTTT. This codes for CASSSTGTGVQPQHF. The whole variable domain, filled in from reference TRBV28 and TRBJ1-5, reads DVKVTQSSRYLVKRTGEKVFLECVQDMDHENMFWYRQDPGLGLRLIYFSYDVKMKEKGDIPEGYSVSREKKERFSLILESASTNQTSMYLCASSSTGTGVQPQHFGDGTRLSIL.

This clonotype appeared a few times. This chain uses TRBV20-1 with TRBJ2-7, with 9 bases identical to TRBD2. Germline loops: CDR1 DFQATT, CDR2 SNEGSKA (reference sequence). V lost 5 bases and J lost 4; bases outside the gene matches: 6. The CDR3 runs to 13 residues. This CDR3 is CSALIAGAYEQYF. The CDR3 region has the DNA TGCAGTGCTCTCATAGCGGGAGCTTACGAGCAGTACTTC.

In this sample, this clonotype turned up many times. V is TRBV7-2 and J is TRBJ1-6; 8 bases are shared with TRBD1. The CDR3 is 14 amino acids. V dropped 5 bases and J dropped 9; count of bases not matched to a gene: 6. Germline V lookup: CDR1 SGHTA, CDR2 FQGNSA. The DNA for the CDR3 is TGTGCCAGCAGCCCTAGAGACAGGGGTTCACCCCTCCACTTT. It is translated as CASSPRDRGSPLHF.

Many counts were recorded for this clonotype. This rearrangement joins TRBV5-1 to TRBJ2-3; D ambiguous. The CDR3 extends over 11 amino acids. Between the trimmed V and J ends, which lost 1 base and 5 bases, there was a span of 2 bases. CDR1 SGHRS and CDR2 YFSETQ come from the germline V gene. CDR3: CASSLLDTQYF. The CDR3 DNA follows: TGCGCCAGCAGCTTGTTAGATACGCAGTATTTT.